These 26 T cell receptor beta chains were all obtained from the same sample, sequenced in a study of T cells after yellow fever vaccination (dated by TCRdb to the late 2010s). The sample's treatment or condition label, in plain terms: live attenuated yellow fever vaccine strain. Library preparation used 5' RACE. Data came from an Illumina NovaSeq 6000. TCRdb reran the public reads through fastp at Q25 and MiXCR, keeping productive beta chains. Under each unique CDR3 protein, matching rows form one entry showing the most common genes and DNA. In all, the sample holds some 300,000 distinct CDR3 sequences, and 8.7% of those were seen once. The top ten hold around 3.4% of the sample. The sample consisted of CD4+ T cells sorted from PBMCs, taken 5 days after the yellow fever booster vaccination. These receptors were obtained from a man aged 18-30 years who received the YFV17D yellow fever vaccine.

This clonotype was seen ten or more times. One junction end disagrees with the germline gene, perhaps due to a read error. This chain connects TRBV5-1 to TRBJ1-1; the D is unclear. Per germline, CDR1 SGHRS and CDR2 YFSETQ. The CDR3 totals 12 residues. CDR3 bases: TGCGCCAGCAGCTTTACGGGTTCGCAGAGAGTCTTT. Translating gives CASSFTGSQRVF.

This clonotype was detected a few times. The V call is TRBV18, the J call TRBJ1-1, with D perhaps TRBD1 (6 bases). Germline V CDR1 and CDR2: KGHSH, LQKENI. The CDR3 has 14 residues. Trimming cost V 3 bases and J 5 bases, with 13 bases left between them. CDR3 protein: CASSPGAGRTEAFF. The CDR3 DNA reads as TGTGCCAGCTCACCGGGGGCAGGGCGGACTGAAGCTTTCTTT.

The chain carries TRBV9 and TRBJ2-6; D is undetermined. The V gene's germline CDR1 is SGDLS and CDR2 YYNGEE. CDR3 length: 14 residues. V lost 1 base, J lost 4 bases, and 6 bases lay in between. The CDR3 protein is CASSVSRGANVLTF. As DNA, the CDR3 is TGTGCCAGCAGCGTATCGAGAGGGGCCAACGTCCTGACTTTC.

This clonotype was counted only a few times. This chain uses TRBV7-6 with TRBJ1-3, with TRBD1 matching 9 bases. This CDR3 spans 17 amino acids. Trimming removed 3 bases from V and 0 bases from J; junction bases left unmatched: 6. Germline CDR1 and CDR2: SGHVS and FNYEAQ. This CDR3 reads CASSFPGQGLSGNTIYF. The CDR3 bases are TGTGCCAGCAGCTTTCCGGGACAGGGACTCTCTGGAAACACCATATATTTT.

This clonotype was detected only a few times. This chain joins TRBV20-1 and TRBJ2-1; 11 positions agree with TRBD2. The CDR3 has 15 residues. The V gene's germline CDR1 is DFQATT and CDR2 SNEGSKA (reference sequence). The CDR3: CRVLAGGPLSPEQFF. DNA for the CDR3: TGCAGGGTGTTAGCGGGGGGGCCGTTGTCGCCTGAGCAGTTCTTC.

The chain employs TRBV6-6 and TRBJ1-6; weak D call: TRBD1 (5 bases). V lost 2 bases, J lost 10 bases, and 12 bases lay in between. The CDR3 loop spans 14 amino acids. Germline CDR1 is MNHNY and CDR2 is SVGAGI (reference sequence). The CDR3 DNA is TGTGCCAGCAGTTACCGGGCAGGGAACTCACCCCTCCACTTT. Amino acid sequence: CASSYRAGNSPLHF.

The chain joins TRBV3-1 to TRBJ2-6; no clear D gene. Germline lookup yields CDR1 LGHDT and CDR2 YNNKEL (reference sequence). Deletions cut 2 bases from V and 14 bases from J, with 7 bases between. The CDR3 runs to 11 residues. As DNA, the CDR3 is TGTGCCAGCAGCCAACAGGCAATCCTGACTTTC. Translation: CASSQQAILTF.

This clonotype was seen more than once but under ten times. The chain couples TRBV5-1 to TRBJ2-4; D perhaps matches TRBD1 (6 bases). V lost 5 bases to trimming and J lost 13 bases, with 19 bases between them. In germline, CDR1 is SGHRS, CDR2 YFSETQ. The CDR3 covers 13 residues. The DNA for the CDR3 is TGCGCCAGCAGGTATGATACAGGGAGAGGACAGTACTTC. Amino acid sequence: CASRYDTGRGQYF. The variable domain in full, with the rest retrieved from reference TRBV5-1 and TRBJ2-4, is KAGVTQTPRYLIKTRGQQVTLSCSPISGHRSVSWYQQTPGQGLQFLFEYFSETQRNKGNFPGRFSGRQFSNSRSEMNVSTLELGDSALYLCASRYDTGRGQYFGAGTRLSVL.

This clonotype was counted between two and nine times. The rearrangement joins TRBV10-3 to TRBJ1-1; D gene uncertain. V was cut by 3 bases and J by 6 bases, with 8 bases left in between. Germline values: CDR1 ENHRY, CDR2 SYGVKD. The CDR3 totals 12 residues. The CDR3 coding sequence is TGTGCCATCAGTGATTGGGGTGCTGAAGCTTTCTTT. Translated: CAISDWGAEAFF.

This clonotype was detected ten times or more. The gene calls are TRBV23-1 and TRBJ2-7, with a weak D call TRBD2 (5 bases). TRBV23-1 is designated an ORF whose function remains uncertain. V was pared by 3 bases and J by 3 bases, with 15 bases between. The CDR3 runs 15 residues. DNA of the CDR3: TGCGCCAGCAGTCACGCCCCCAGAGGGCGCTACGAGCAGTACTTC. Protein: CASSHAPRGRYEQYF.

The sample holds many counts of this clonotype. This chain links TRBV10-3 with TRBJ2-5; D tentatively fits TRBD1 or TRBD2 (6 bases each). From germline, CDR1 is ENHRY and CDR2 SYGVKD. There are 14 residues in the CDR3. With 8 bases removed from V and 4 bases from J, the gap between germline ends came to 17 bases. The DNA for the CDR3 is TGTGCCATCCCCCCCTTTCCGGGGGCAGAGACCCAGTACTTC. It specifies CAIPPFPGAETQYF.

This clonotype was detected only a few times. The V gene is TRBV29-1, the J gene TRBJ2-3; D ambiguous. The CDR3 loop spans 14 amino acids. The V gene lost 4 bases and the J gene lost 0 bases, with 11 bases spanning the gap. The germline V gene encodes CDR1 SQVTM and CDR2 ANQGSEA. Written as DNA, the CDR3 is TGCAGCGTTGTAGGCACCCTTAGCACAGATACGCAGTATTTT. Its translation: CSVVGTLSTDTQYF.

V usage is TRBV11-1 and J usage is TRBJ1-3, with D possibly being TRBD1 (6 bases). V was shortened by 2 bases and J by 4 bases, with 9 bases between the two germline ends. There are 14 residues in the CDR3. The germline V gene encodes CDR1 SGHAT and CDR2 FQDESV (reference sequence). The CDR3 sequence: CASSLSGDGNTIYF. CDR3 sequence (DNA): TGTGCCAGCAGCTTATCAGGGGACGGAAACACCATATATTTT.

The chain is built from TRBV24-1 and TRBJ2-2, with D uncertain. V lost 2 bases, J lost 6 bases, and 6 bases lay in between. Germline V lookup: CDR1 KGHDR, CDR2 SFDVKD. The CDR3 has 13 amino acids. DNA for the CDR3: TGTGCCACCAGTGATTCCCCGGCCGGGGAGCTGTTTTTT. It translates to CATSDSPAGELFF.

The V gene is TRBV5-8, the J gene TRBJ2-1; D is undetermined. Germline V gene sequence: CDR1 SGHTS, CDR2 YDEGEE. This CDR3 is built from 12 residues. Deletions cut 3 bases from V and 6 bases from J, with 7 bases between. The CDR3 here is CASSSWGNEQFF. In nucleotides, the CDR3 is TGTGCCAGCAGCTCCTGGGGCAATGAGCAGTTCTTC.

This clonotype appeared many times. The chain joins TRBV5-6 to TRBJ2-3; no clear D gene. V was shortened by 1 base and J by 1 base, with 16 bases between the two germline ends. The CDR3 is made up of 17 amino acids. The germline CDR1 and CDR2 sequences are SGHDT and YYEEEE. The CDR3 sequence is CASSLSLTRLGTDTQYF. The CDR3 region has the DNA TGTGCCAGCAGCTTGTCCCTGACCCGGTTGGGCACAGATACGCAGTATTTT.

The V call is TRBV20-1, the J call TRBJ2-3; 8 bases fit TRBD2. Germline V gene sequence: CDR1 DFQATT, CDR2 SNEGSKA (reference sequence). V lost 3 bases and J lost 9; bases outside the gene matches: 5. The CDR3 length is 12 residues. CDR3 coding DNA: TGCAGTGCTAGCGGGGGGGCATGGACGCAGTATTTT. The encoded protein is CSASGGAWTQYF.

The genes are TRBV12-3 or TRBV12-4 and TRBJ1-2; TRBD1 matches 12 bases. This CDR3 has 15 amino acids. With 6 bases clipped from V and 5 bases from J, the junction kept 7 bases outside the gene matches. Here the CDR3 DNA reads TGTGCCAGCAGCTCCGGGACAGGGGGCGGTTATGGCTACACCTTC. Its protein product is CASSSGTGGGYGYTF.

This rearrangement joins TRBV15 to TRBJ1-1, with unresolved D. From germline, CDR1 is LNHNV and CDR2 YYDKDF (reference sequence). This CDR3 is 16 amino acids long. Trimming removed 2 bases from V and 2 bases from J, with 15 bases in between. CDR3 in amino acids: CATSRRVVGRNTEAFF. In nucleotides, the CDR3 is TGTGCCACCAGCAGACGCGTCGTAGGGCGCAACACTGAAGCTTTCTTT.

DNA of the CDR3: TGCGCCAGCAGCCAAGAAATAGGAACTAGCGAGATCCCACTCCCTCCGGATACGCAGTATTTT. Translated: CASSQEIGTSEIPLPPDTQYF. The V call is TRBV4-3, the J call TRBJ2-3; 7 bases fit TRBD2. The germline V gene has CDR1 LGHNA and CDR2 YSLEER. V lost 0 bases and J lost 6; bases outside the gene matches: 24. This CDR3 has 21 amino acids.

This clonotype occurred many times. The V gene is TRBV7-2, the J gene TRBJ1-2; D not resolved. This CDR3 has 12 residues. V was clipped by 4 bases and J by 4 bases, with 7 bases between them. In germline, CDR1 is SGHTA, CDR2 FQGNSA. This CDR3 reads CASSSQSYGYTF. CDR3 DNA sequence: TGTGCCAGCAGCTCACAGTCCTATGGCTACACCTTC.

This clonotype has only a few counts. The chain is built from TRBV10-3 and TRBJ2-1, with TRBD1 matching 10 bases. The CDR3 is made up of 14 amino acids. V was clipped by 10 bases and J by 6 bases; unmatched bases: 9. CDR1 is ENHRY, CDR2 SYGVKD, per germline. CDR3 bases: TGTGCCACCACGGGACAGGGGTTGGGCAATGAGCAGTTCTTC. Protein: CATTGQGLGNEQFF.

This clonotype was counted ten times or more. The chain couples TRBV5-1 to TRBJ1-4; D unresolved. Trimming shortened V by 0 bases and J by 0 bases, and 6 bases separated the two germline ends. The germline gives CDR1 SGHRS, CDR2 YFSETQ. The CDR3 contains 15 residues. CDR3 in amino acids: CASSLAGSTNEKLFF. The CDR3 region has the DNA TGCGCCAGCAGCTTGGCCGGCTCAACTAATGAAAAACTGTTTTTT.

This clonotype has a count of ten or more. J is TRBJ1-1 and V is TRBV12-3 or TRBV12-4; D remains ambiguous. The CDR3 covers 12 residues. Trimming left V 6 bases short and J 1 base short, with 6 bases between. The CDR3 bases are TGTGCCAGCAGCCATCCGAACACTGAAGCTTTCTTT. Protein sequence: CASSHPNTEAFF.

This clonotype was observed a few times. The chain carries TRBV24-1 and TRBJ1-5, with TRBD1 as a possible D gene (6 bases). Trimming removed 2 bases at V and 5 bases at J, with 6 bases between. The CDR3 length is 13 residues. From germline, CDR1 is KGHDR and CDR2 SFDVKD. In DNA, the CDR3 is TGTGCCACCAGTGATTACAGGGATCAGCCCCAGCATTTT. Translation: CATSDYRDQPQHF.

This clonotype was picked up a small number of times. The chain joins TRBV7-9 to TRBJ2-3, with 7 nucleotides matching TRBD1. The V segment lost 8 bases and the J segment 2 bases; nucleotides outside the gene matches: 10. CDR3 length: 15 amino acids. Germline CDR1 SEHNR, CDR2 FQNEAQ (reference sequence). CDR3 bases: TGTGCCAGCCACATAGGTGGGACAGACACAGATACGCAGTATTTT. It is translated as CASHIGGTDTDTQYF.